This TCR beta chain was identified in a study of blood T cell repertoires in COVID-19. V was trimmed by 7 bases and J by 1 base, leaving 7 bases between them. This CDR3 region has 13 residues. Germline V gives CDR1 MNHEY, CDR2 SMNVEV (reference sequence). The protocol was immunoSEQ multiplex PCR, while the TCRdb copy is restricted to in-frame clones and leaves out a portion. The table lists approximately 230,000 clones, over 75% of them singletons. This sequence originates from a man in his forties or fifties who had recovered from COVID-19. Sequencing was performed on PBMCs or T cells enriched from blood (not recorded which). V is TRBV27 and J is TRBJ2-2; D unclear. CDR3 in amino acids: CASKWQNTGELFF. In nucleotides, the CDR3 is TGTGCCAGCAAGTGGCAGAACACCGGGGAGCTGTTTTTT.